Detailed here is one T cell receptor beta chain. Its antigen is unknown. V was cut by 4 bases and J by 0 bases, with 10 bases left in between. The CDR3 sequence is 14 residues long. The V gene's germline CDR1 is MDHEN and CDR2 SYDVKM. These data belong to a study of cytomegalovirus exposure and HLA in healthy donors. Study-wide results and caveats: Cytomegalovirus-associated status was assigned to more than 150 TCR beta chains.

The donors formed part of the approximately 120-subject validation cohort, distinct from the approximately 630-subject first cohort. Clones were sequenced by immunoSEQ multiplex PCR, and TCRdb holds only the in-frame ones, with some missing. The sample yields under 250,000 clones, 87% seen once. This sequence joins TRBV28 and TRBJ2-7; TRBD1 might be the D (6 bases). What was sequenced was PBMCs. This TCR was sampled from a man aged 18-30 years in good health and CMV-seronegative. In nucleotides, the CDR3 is TGTGCCAGCAGTTCTCGACAGGACTCCTACGAGCAGTACTTC. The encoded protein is CASSSRQDSYEQYF.